Here is one T cell receptor (beta chain) with its context. This specimen belongs to a study of patients and donors after allogeneic stem cell transplantation. In TCRdb, the RT-PCR reads were re-called with MiXCR into one record per CDR3 protein. The profile covers some 160,000 distinct CDR3 sequences, with 24% appearing a single time and 25% to 30% taken by the ten largest. After removal of 7 bases from V and 2 bases from J, the junction contained 12 bases not matched to a gene. Germline lookup yields CDR1 SGHVS and CDR2 FNYEAQ. The CDR3 has 16 residues. This clonotype was sampled from a human donor who was either an allogeneic HSCT recipient or a stem cell or donor lymphocyte infusion donor (not recorded which). It is not recorded whose cells these are; they may come from a transplant donor. The sequencing input was blood, either unsorted or a sorted T cell fraction (not recorded which). This chain connects TRBV7-6 to TRBJ2-3; 7 positions match TRBD2. CDR3 sequence reads: CASTALARGNTDTQYF. CDR3 coding DNA: TGTGCCAGCACCGCACTAGCGCGGGGAAACACAGATACGCAGTATTTT. Full variable domain (rest looked up from reference TRBV7-6 and TRBJ2-3): GAGVSQSPRYKVTKRGQDVALRCDPISGHVSLYWYRQALGQGPEFLTYFNYEAQQDKSGLPNDRFSAERPEGSISTLTIQRTEQRDSAMYRCASTALARGNTDTQYFGPGTRLTVL.